The text below deals with one TCR beta chain. Its antigen remains unknown. The sample comes from a study of cytomegalovirus exposure and HLA in healthy donors. The study, taken as a whole, reports: When the data were analyzed later, several of the most significant clusters appeared to be linked to common viral pathogens.

The PCR ran on 60 Vbeta and 13 Jbeta primers. The table came from immunoSEQ multiplex PCR; TCRdb's copy has only in-frame clones and leaves some out. The repertoire holds approximately 100,000 clones, 65% seen once, with 3% to 4.5% in the top ten. The sample comprised PBMCs. This clonotype originated in a man younger than 40 in good health and CMV-seropositive.

CDR3 sequence reads: CAITLGAGPYEQYF. CDR3 in DNA: TGTGCCATCACACTTGGGGCGGGGCCCTACGAGCAGTACTTC. The chain combines TRBV10-3 with TRBJ2-7; D is possibly TRBD2 (6 bases). V was cut by 7 bases and J by 2 bases, with 15 bases left in between. CDR3 length equals 14 residues. The germline gives CDR1 ENHRY, CDR2 SYGVKD.